What follows are 29 T cell receptor beta chains derived from one specimen sequenced in a study of T cell clonality in common variable immunodeficiency (dated by TCRdb to 2013 to 2016). Libraries were made using the immunoSEQ multiplex PCR assay. The source is immuneACCESS, and TCRdb retained only in-frame sequences with V and J called. Part of the clones is not carried over; for the studies checked, unresolved V genes explain less than half of this, and the remainder is unexplained. The table shows around 47,000 clones here, with no singletons. The top ten clones comprise 2% to 2.5% of the sample. Specimen: peripheral blood mononuclear cells. The source of these receptors is a person aged 18 to 70 in good health.

This clone was picked up many times. The CDR3 bases that were read are TGTGCCAGTAGTCCCACAGAGAGCTCCTATAATTCACCC. Amino acids: CASSPTESSYNSP. The CDR3 as a whole reads CASSPTESSYNSPLHF. This chain connects TRBV19 to TRBJ1-6; D uncertain. Sequencing ends 3 residues short of the CDR3 end; the germline J gene provides the rest. The CDR3 loop spans 16 amino acids. CDR1 is LNHDA and CDR2 is SQIVND in the germline V gene (reference sequence). V lost 5 bases to trimming and J lost 0 bases, with 11 bases between them.

This clone was recorded a few times. The CDR3 extends 3 residues past the end of the read, so its final part is completed from the germline J gene. V and J are TRBV7-2 and TRBJ2-5, with D uncertain. The CDR3 is made up of 16 amino acids. V was pared by 0 bases and J by 4 bases, with 15 bases between. Germline values: CDR1 SGHTA, CDR2 FQGNSA. Partial CDR3 DNA: TGTGCCAGCAGCTTAGCACCGGCTAAGCGACGAGAGACC. Protein product: CASSLAPAKRRET. The complete CDR3 reads CASSLAPAKRRETQYF.

This clone was counted at least ten times. The sequenced fragment ends 3 residues before the CDR3 boundary, so the rest is inferred from the germline J gene. The chain uses TRBV11-2 and TRBJ1-4; 7 nucleotides align to TRBD1. Germline CDR1 reads SGHAT; CDR2 reads FQNNGV. The CDR3 has 13 residues. The ends lost 5 bases at V and 3 bases at J; junction bases unmatched: 0. The CDR3 bases that were read are TGTGCCAGCAGCAGGGGGCCTAATGAAAAA. Encoded protein: CASSRGPNEK. The CDR3 reads in full as CASSRGPNEKLFF.

This clone has a count of ten or more. The read ends 3 residues shy of where the CDR3 ends; the end is completed using the germline J gene. The chain carries TRBV6-2 or TRBV6-3 and TRBJ1-3; no definite D call. The CDR3 contains 15 residues. Deletions cut 6 bases from V and 1 base from J, with 13 bases between. Germline V lookup: CDR1 MNHEY, CDR2 SVGEGT. The CDR3 spells CASRAGGESGNTIYF. CDR3 bases read: TGTGCCAGCAGGGCCGGCGGGGAATCTGGAAACACC.

This clone was counted ten times or more. The sequenced fragment ends 3 residues before the CDR3 boundary, so the rest is inferred from the germline J gene. The gene calls are TRBV4-1 and TRBJ2-3, with TRBD2 matching over 12 bases. This CDR3 is 18 amino acids long. CDR1 is MGHRA, CDR2 YSYEKL, per germline. The junction had 10 bases not matched to a gene; V was cut back by 0 bases and J by 6 bases. CDR3 DNA (partial): TGCGCCAGCAGCCAAGACCCCTCGCTAGCGGGGGGGAGGGATACG. It translates to CASSQDPSLAGGRDT. The entire CDR3 protein is CASSQDPSLAGGRDTQYF.

This clone was seen ten or more times. Sequencing ends 3 residues short of the CDR3 end; the germline J gene provides the rest. This chain connects TRBV30 to TRBJ2-6; the D is unclear. This CDR3 region has 14 residues. The ends were cut back, 2 bases at V and 0 bases at J, with 5 bases in the middle. Per germline, CDR1 GTSNPN and CDR2 SVGIG (reference sequence). The CDR3 DNA, read in part, is TGTGCCTGGAGTCCGGGCTCTGGGGCCAACGTC. Translation gives CAWSPGSGANV. The full CDR3 reads CAWSPGSGANVLTF.

The table lists this clone with many counts. The read stops 3 residues short of the end of the CDR3; the missing end is completed from the germline J gene. The V call is TRBV30, the J call TRBJ2-7, with a weak D call TRBD2 (6 bases). The CDR3 extends over 14 amino acids. Germline CDR1 reads GTSNPN; CDR2 reads SVGIG (reference sequence). Deletions cut 3 bases from V and 5 bases from J, with 17 bases between. The covered CDR3 bases are TGTGCCTGGAGCAAGGCGGGGCTCTACGACGAG. It specifies CAWSKAGLYDE. The whole CDR3 region reads CAWSKAGLYDEQYF.

In this sample, this clone turned up many times. The read halts 3 residues ahead of the CDR3 end, with the missing end drawn from the germline J gene. The J gene is TRBJ1-5, the V gene TRBV5-1; D is perhaps TRBD1 (5 bases). Trimming shortened V by 4 bases and J by 4 bases, and 12 bases separated the two germline ends. Per germline, CDR1 SGHRS and CDR2 YFSETQ. The CDR3 runs 14 residues. CDR3 region: CASSGTGGNQPQHF. The sequenced part of the CDR3 DNA is TGCGCCAGCAGCGGGACGGGGGGTAATCAGCCC.

This clone was detected many times. The read ends 3 residues shy of where the CDR3 ends; the end is completed using the germline J gene. The chain is built from TRBV2 and TRBJ1-4, with TRBD1 identical over 8 bases. Germline lookup yields CDR1 SNHLY and CDR2 FYNNEI. V dropped 8 bases and J dropped 5; count of bases not matched to a gene: 10. The CDR3 is 15 residues long. The CDR3 protein is CASVRDRRGNEKLFF. The sequenced CDR3 bases are TGTGCCAGCGTTAGGGACAGGCGGGGAAATGAAAAA.

This clone has just a few counts. The observed sequence ends 3 residues before the CDR3 terminus, with the missing tail filled in from the germline J gene. The genes are TRBV7-3 and TRBJ2-3; possible D gene TRBD1, 5 bases. The germline gives CDR1 SGHTA, CDR2 FQGTGA. There are 14 residues in the CDR3. Trimming stripped 3 bases from V and 2 bases from J, with 9 bases between. Partial CDR3 DNA: TGTGCCAGCAGCTTCTCCAGGGCCACAGATACG. Residues: CASSFSRATDT. The whole CDR3 region reads CASSFSRATDTQYF. The variable domain in full, completed from reference TRBV7-3 and TRBJ2-3, reads GAGVSQTPSNKVTEKGKYVELRCDPISGHTALYWYRQSLGQGPEFLIYFQGTGAADDSGLPNDRFFAVRPEGSVSTLKIQRTERGDSAVYLCASSFSRATDTQYFGPGTRLTVL.

The table lists this clone with many counts. The missing CDR3 end, 3 residues past where the read stops, is filled in from the germline J gene. V usage is TRBV7-2 and J usage is TRBJ2-1; maybe TRBD1 (5 bases). This CDR3 contains 14 residues. V lost 2 bases, J lost 6 bases, and 11 bases lay in between. Germline lookup yields CDR1 SGHTA and CDR2 FQGNSA. The CDR3: CASSLQGRINEQFF. The part of the CDR3 DNA that was read is TGTGCCAGCAGCTTACAGGGTCGGATCAATGAG.

This clone was found many times. CDR3 amino acids: CSANTLTGGDQPQHF. CDR3 DNA, as far as it was read: TGCAGTGCGAATACTCTGACAGGGGGCGACCAGCCC. The V call is TRBV20-1, the J call TRBJ1-5, with 10 bases identical to TRBD1. The CDR3 is cut off 3 residues early in the read; its end comes from the germline J gene. This CDR3 comprises 15 residues. Germline values: CDR1 DFQATT, CDR2 SNEGSKA (reference sequence). V dropped 6 bases and J dropped 7; count of bases not matched to a gene: 12.

This clone was seen repeatedly, ten times or more. The read stops 3 residues short of the end of the CDR3; the missing end is completed from the germline J gene. The rearrangement uses TRBV10-3 and TRBJ2-5; 12 nucleotides line up with TRBD2. The germline V gene has CDR1 ENHRY and CDR2 SYGVKD. This CDR3 spans 16 amino acids. After removal of 8 bases from V and 4 bases from J, the junction contained 11 bases not matched to a gene. CDR3 loop: CAIRADRGLAGETQYF. The CDR3 DNA, read in part, is TGTGCCATCCGGGCGGACAGGGGACTAGCGGGAGAGACC.

About this clone itself: The read ends 3 residues early relative to the CDR3; the germline J gene fills the gap. The chain has TRBV29-1 and TRBJ2-7; 7 nucleotides match TRBD2. CDR1 is SQVTM and CDR2 is ANQGSEA in the germline V gene. Trimming at V came to 0 bases and at J to 2 bases, leaving 13 bases not matched to a gene. CDR3 size: 17 residues. The covered CDR3 bases are TGCAGCGTTGAAGATGGGTCTAGCGGAGGGGAAACCTACGAG. Protein product: CSVEDGSSGGETYE. Given in full, the CDR3 is CSVEDGSSGGETYEQYF.

This clone occurred a few times. The CDR3 is cut off 3 residues early in the read; its end comes from the germline J gene. V and J are TRBV18 and TRBJ1-4; D perhaps matches TRBD1 (5 bases). The CDR3 is 16 amino acids. Germline V gene lookup returns CDR1 KGHSH and CDR2 LQKENI. The CDR3 spells CASSSTASSYNSPLFF. Partial CDR3 DNA: TGTGCCAGCTCCTCGACAGCGAGCTCCTATAATTCACCA.

This clone was seen a handful of times. The CDR3 goes on 3 residues after the read ends, and that part is filled in from the germline J gene. The chain carries TRBV2 and TRBJ1-3; 7 nucleotides agree with TRBD1. The V and J ends lost 3 bases and 3 bases, in that order; junction bases with no gene match: 5. CDR1 and CDR2 (germline): SNHLY, FYNNEI. There are 15 residues in the CDR3. The sequenced part of the CDR3 DNA is TGTGCCAGCAGTGATCCCAGGGGGAGTGGAAACACC. Translation gives CASSDPRGSGNT. The entire CDR3 sequence reads CASSDPRGSGNTIYF.

As to this clone: The CDR3 goes on 3 residues after the read ends, and that part is filled in from the germline J gene. The V gene is TRBV6-1, the J gene TRBJ1-2; 9 bases are a match to TRBD1. V lost 3 bases to trimming and J lost 3 bases; unmatched junction nucleotides: 8. The CDR3 has 16 residues. The germline gives CDR1 MNHNS, CDR2 SASEGT. CDR3: CASSEAGTGIYYGYTF. Incomplete CDR3 DNA: TGTGCCAGCAGTGAGGCCGGGACAGGGATATACTATGGC.

This clone was counted at least ten times. The DNA ends 3 residues before the CDR3 does, and the rest of the CDR3 is filled in from the germline J gene. The rearrangement uses TRBV30 and TRBJ2-3; 8 nucleotides line up with TRBD2. This CDR3 is 15 amino acids long. Trimming at V came to 1 base and at J to 0 bases, leaving 3 bases not matched to a gene. Germline V lookup: CDR1 GTSNPN, CDR2 SVGIG (reference sequence). The sequenced CDR3 bases are TGTGCCTGGAGTGGGACTAGCAGTAGCACAGATACG. Translated, it gives CAWSGTSSSTDT. The whole CDR3 protein is CAWSGTSSSTDTQYF. Using reference TRBV30 and TRBJ2-3 for the parts outside the CDR3, the full variable domain is SQTIHQWPATLVQPVGSPLSLECTVEGTSNPNLYWYRQAAGRGLQLLFYSVGIGQISSEVPQNLSASRPQDRQFILSSKKLLLSDSGFYLCAWSGTSSSTDTQYFGPGTRLTVL.

Remarks on this clone: The CDR3 end lies 3 residues beyond the end of the read and is filled in from the germline J gene. The chain links TRBV5-1 to TRBJ1-5; TRBD1 matches 8 bases. J was trimmed by 5 bases and V by 0 bases; bases with no gene match: 4. This CDR3 comprises 15 residues. The germline gives CDR1 SGHRS, CDR2 YFSETQ. CDR3 amino acids: CASSLGTGSDQPQHF. Incomplete CDR3 DNA: TGCGCCAGCAGCTTGGGGACAGGGTCAGATCAGCCC.

This clone was seen many times. The read terminates 3 residues before the CDR3 end, so the remaining end is supplied by the germline J gene. The chain recombines TRBV5-1 with TRBJ2-3; 8 nucleotides align to TRBD1. Germline V gene sequence: CDR1 SGHRS, CDR2 YFSETQ. Losses at the gene ends were 0 bases for V and 4 bases for J; bases not matched to a gene: 7. The CDR3 length is 16 residues. CDR3 bases read: TGCGCCAGCAGCTTGGGGAGACAGGGGTTCTCAGATACG. This encodes CASSLGRQGFSDT. The entire CDR3 reads CASSLGRQGFSDTQYF.

In its sample, this clone was seen many times. The part of the CDR3 DNA that was read is TGTGCCAGCAGCTTACCGGCAGGGGGCTACGAG. Its protein is CASSLPAGGYE. The full CDR3 is CASSLPAGGYEQYF. The chain carries TRBV7-3 and TRBJ2-7; the match to TRBD1 covers 7 bases. Coverage ceases 3 residues before the CDR3 finishes, and the germline J gene fills in the end. Losses at the gene ends were 2 bases for V and 3 bases for J; bases not matched to a gene: 4. The CDR3 length is 14 residues. Germline V lookup: CDR1 SGHTA, CDR2 FQGTGA.

In its sample, this clone was seen a few times. Read data end 3 residues before the CDR3 end; the end is taken from the germline J gene. The chain has TRBV7-8 and TRBJ2-4; tentatively, D is TRBD2 (6 bases). CDR1 is SGHVS, CDR2 FQNEAQ, per germline. V gave up 5 bases and J gave up 0 bases, with 17 bases separating them. The length of the CDR3 is 17 residues. The CDR3 is CASSRAGSILAKNIQYF. CDR3 bases read: TGTGCCAGCAGCAGGGCGGGGTCAATCCTAGCCAAAAACATT.

In its sample, this clone was seen many times. Coverage ceases 3 residues before the CDR3 finishes, and the germline J gene fills in the end. This chain connects TRBV18 to TRBJ2-7; the D is unclear. The CDR3 totals 13 residues. Germline loops: CDR1 KGHSH, CDR2 LQKENI. V was pared by 2 bases and J by 5 bases, with 10 bases between. The CDR3 sequence is CASSPASADEQYF. The CDR3 bases that were read are TGTGCCAGCTCACCAGCCTCGGCGGACGAG.

There are many counts of this clone. Coverage ceases 3 residues before the CDR3 finishes, and the germline J gene fills in the end. This chain connects TRBV29-1 to TRBJ2-5; 8 bases fit TRBD2. CDR1 is SQVTM and CDR2 is ANQGSEA in the germline V gene. This CDR3 contains 12 residues. V lost 7 bases, J lost 5 bases, and 6 bases stayed unmatched. The CDR3 region is CSGGASGETQYF. CDR3 DNA (partial): TGCAGCGGGGGGGCTAGCGGGGAGACC.

This clone was seen ten or more times. The DNA ends 3 residues before the CDR3 does, and the rest of the CDR3 is filled in from the germline J gene. V and J are TRBV2 and TRBJ2-5; 7 positions match TRBD1. The CDR3 extends over 14 amino acids. Trimming at V came to 4 bases and at J to 4 bases, leaving 6 bases not matched to a gene. The germline CDR1 and CDR2 sequences are SNHLY and FYNNEI. CDR3 DNA, as far as it was read: TGTGCCAGCAGTGTAGACAGGGTAGGAGAGACC. Its protein product is CASSVDRVGET. From start to end, the CDR3 is CASSVDRVGETQYF.

Notes on this clone: The read terminates 3 residues ahead of where the CDR3 ends, so the germline J gene completes it. V gene TRBV10-2 combines with J gene TRBJ2-7; 8 nucleotides line up with TRBD2. Germline V gives CDR1 WSHSY, CDR2 SAAADI. This CDR3 has 13 amino acids. V trimming: 7 bases; J trimming: 2 bases; junction bases outside the gene matches: 4. CDR3 sequence: CASNRGGAYEQYF. CDR3 bases read: TGCGCCAGCAACCGGGGGGGGGCCTACGAG.

In this sample, this clone turned up many times. The CDR3 extends 3 residues past the end of the read, so its final part is completed from the germline J gene. The chain uses TRBV18 and TRBJ2-7; 7 positions match TRBD2. The CDR3 has 14 amino acids. V shed 2 bases and J 4 bases; nucleotides not matched to a gene: 5. Germline V gene data show CDR1 as KGHSH and CDR2 as LQKENI. The sequenced part of the CDR3 DNA is TGTGCCAGCTCACCAACAGCGGGGTTTTACGAG. Its translation: CASSPTAGFYE. The whole CDR3 protein reads CASSPTAGFYEQYF.

In this sample, this clone turned up many times. The CDR3 end is not reached by the read, which stops 3 residues before it; the germline J gene fills it in. J is TRBJ1-5 and V is TRBV10-3; possibly TRBD1 for D (5 bases). The CDR3 has 16 residues. The V end lost 0 bases, the J end lost 1 base, and 10 bases lay between the germline ends. Germline assignment: CDR1 ENHRY and CDR2 SYGVKD. CDR3 DNA (partial): TGTGCCATCAGTGAGTCGGTTGGGGGGAGCAATCAGCCC. This codes for CAISESVGGSNQP. The whole CDR3 protein is CAISESVGGSNQPQHF.

This clone was picked up many times. The read is 3 residues too short to cover the CDR3 end, so that end is filled in from the germline J gene. The genes are TRBV19 and TRBJ1-2; 9 bases map to TRBD1. After removal of 8 bases from V and 2 bases from J, the junction contained 9 bases not matched to a gene. The CDR3 loop spans 15 amino acids. Germline CDR1 LNHDA, CDR2 SQIVND (reference sequence). CDR3 sequence: CASGGTGMANYGYTF. The CDR3 bases that were read are TGTGCCAGTGGAGGGACAGGGATGGCGAACTATGGC.